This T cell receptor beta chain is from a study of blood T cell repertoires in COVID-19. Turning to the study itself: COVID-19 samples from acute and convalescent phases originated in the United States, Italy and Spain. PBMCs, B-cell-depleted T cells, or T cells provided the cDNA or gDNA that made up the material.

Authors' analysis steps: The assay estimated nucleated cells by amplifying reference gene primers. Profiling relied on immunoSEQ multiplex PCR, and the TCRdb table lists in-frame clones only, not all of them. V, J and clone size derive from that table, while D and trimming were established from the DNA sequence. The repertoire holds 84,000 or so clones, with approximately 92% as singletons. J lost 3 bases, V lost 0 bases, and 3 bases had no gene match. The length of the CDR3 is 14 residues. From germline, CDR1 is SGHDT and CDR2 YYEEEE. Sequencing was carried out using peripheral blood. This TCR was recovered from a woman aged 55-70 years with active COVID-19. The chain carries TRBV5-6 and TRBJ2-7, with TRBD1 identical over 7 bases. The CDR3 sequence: CASSLGPGGYEQYF. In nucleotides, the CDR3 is TGTGCCAGCAGCTTGGGTCCAGGGGGCTACGAGCAGTACTTC.